This TCR beta chain was sequenced during a study of cytomegalovirus exposure and HLA in healthy donors. Whole-study findings and limits: TCR beta chains numbering some 150 were designated cytomegalovirus-associated. V- and J-gene trimming in TCR beta was tied to a missense DCLRE1C variant by an analysis performed later. TCR beta V segments were, for the most part, productive about 90% or about 30% of the time in an earlier analysis.

As for this clone: What it binds is unknown.

Trimming removed 4 bases from V and 2 bases from J, with 14 bases in between. CDR3 length: 15 residues. Per germline, CDR1 SGDLS and CDR2 YYNGEE. The primer mix had 60 Vbeta and 13 Jbeta primers. The table came from immunoSEQ multiplex PCR; TCRdb's copy has only in-frame clones and leaves some out. Among 130,000 to 150,000 clones listed, about 84% were seen once. The donors were healthy bone marrow donors. Sequenced material: PBMCs. This TCR derives from a male donor in good health and CMV-seronegative. The rearrangement joins TRBV9 to TRBJ2-3, with a tentative D call TRBD2 (5 bases). The CDR3 DNA sequence: TGTGCCAGCAGCTCTTCCCAGCGGTTCACAGATACGCAGTATTTT. This gives the protein CASSSSQRFTDTQYF. The full variable domain, with the rest looked up from reference TRBV9 and TRBJ2-3, is DSGVTQTPKHLITATGQRVTLRCSPRSGDLSVYWYQQSLDQGLQFLIQYYNGEERAKGNILERFSAQQFPDLHSELNLSSLELGDSALYFCASSSSQRFTDTQYFGPGTRLTVL.